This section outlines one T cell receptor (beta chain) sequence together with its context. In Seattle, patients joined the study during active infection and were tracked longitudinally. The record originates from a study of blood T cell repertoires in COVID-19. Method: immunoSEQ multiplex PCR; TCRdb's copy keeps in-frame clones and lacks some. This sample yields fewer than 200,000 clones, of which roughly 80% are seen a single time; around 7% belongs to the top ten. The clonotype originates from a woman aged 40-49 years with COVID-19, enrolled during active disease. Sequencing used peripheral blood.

The CDR3 region is CASSLRSSGTKPTQYF. CDR3 coding DNA: TGCGCCAGCAGCTTGCGTTCTAGCGGGACCAAGCCCACGCAGTATTTT. J is TRBJ2-3 and V is TRBV5-1, with 9 bases aligning to TRBD2. With V trimmed by 1 base and J by 9 bases, 12 bases remained unmatched. This CDR3 has 16 residues. Germline CDR1 SGHRS, CDR2 YFSETQ.